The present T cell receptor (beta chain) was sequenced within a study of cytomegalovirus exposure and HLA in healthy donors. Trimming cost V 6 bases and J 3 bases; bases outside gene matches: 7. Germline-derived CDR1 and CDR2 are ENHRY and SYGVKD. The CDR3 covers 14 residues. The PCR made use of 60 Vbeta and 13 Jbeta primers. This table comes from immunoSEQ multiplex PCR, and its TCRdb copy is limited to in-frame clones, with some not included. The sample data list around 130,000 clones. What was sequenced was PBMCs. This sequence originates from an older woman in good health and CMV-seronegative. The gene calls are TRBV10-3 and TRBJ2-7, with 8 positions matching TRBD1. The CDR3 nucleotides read TGTGCCATCAGCGGGGGACAGGAGCTCTACGAGCAGTACTTC. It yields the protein CAISGGQELYEQYF.